This TCR beta chain was recovered during a study of persistence of HIV-infected CD4 T cells. Study results and limitations: Compared with CD3/CD28-stimulated cells, CMV- and Gag-responding cells showed lower TCRbeta richness. Antigen-responding cells were enriched for degenerate expanded CDR3beta sequences.

An overlapping HIV-1 Gag peptide pool stimulated these cells at about 1 ug/peptide/mL. CD40L/CD69 double-negative CD45RO-high memory CD4+ T cells were collected. The immunoSEQ assay was version 4, run in survey mode. Measured with immunoSEQ multiplex PCR; TCRdb has only the in-frame clones, and not every one. Of about 40,000 clones in the sample, around 78% were seen once. This clone was detected only once. Its antigen is not identified. V lost 4 bases to trimming and J lost 7 bases; unmatched junction nucleotides: 7. Germline V CDR1 and CDR2: SGHDN, FVKESK. The CDR3 loop spans 15 amino acids. This chain links TRBV14 with TRBJ1-2; TRBD1 matches 12 bases. This TCR was sampled from an adult man with HIV who was CMV-seropositive. The input for sequencing was CD4+ T cells sorted from PBMCs after roughly 19-hour stimulation, taken from a patient who received antiretroviral therapy. CDR3 bases: TGTGCCAGCAGCCTCGAGGGACAGGGGGCTGCTGGCTACACCTTC. Translating gives CASSLEGQGAAGYTF.